This entry lists 26 T cell receptor beta chains sequenced from one sample in a study of molecular identifiers for immune sequencing clone quantification. TCRdb analysed the PCR reads with MiXCR anew, one entry per CDR3 protein. The sample consists of about 630,000 distinct CDR3 sequences, roughly 23% of them appearing once. The specimen was naive CD8+ T cells from blood, with Jurkat cell RNA spiked in. Documented subset: FACS-sorted CD8+CD4-CCR7+CD45RA+ naive T cells. Receptor source: a human donor in good health. Some libraries in this study had Jurkat cell RNA spiked in.

Points on this clonotype: This may be a read error, as it is one base from a much larger clone. V usage is TRBV6-2 or TRBV6-3 and J usage is TRBJ2-5; D gene uncertain. The CDR3 totals 13 residues. CDR1 and CDR2 (germline): MNHEY, SVGEGT. The CDR3 DNA is TGTGCCAGCAGTTATCAGGCCTCAGAGGCCCAGTACTTC. Protein product: CASSYQASEAQYF.

The chain employs TRBV30 and TRBJ2-4, with TRBD2 matching 9 bases. Trimming cost V 2 bases and J 1 base; bases outside gene matches: 12. Germline V lookup: CDR1 GTSNPN, CDR2 SVGIG (reference sequence). The CDR3 is 18 amino acids. This chain's CDR3 is CAWSLLLVAGVAKNIQYF. The DNA for the CDR3 is TGTGCCTGGAGTCTCCTACTAGTAGCGGGAGTTGCCAAAAACATTCAGTACTTC.

Regarding this clonotype: A much larger clonotype is one base distant, so this may be a read error. V is TRBV2 and J is TRBJ2-3; tentative D call: TRBD2 (5 bases). Germline V lookup: CDR1 SNHLY, CDR2 FYNNEI. The CDR3 covers 12 residues. The CDR3 reads CASTGFTDTQCF. In DNA form, the CDR3 reads TGTGCCAGCACGGGGTTCACAGATACGCAGTGTTTT.

This clonotype has a single count. A much larger clone lies a single base off, so this may be a read error. The DNA for the CDR3 is TGTGCCACCAGTGATTCAAGTGATACGCAGTATTTT. This sequence encodes CATSDSSDTQYF. The rearrangement uses TRBV24-1 and TRBJ2-3; D is ambiguous. V shed 2 bases and J shed 6 bases, with 5 bases lying between them. Per the germline V gene, CDR1 is KGHDR and CDR2 is SFDVKD. This CDR3 spans 12 amino acids.

This clonotype was counted at least ten times. The chain carries TRBV4-3 and TRBJ2-3; D may be TRBD1 (6 bases). Per germline, CDR1 LGHNA and CDR2 YSLEER. This CDR3 is 17 amino acids long. The V end was cut by 0 bases, the J end by 5 bases, with 18 bases between. CDR3 coding DNA: TGCGCCAGCAGCCAAGATTGGCGGACAGACGGACAAGATACGCAGTATTTT. As protein: CASSQDWRTDGQDTQYF.

The table lists this clonotype with many counts. The chain carries TRBV29-1 and TRBJ2-4, with 10 bases that match TRBD2. The germline gives CDR1 SQVTM, CDR2 ANQGSEA. Losses at the gene ends were 3 bases for V and 5 bases for J; bases not matched to a gene: 1. The CDR3 consists of 13 residues. CDR3 bases: TGCAGCGTTGATGGGACTAGCGAAAACATTCAGTACTTC. Translation: CSVDGTSENIQYF.

A remark on this clonotype: This clone may be a read error of a much larger clone one base away. The chain employs TRBV7-9 and TRBJ1-1, with unresolved D. CDR3 length equals 15 residues. Germline-derived CDR1 and CDR2 are SEHNR and FQNEAQ (reference sequence). The CDR3 DNA reads as TGTGCCAGCAGCCCCAGCGGGTTATCAGACACTGAAGCTTACTTT. Its translation is CASSPSGLSDTEAYF.

The J gene is TRBJ1-3, the V gene TRBV7-9, with D possibly being TRBD1 (6 bases). The CDR3 has 14 residues. Per germline, CDR1 SEHNR and CDR2 FQNEAQ (reference sequence). V lost 7 bases and J 0 bases, leaving 10 bases between the germline ends. The CDR3 is CASTLGGSGNTIYF. The CDR3 nucleotides read TGTGCCAGCACTCTAGGGGGCTCTGGAAACACCATATATTTT. Full variable domain (missing parts from reference TRBV7-9 and TRBJ1-3): DTGVSQNPRHKITKRGQNVTFRCDPISEHNRLYWYRQTLGQGPEFLTYFQNEAQLEKSRLLSDRFSAERPKGSFSTLEIQRTEQGDSAMYLCASTLGGSGNTIYFGEGSWLTVV.

V and J are TRBV6-5 and TRBJ1-5; TRBD1 matches at 8 bases. CDR1 is MNHEY and CDR2 is SVGAGI in the germline V gene. This CDR3 region has 15 residues. V lost 6 bases, J lost 6 bases, and 10 bases stayed unmatched. The CDR3 DNA reads TGTGCCAGCAGCCCGGGACAGGTATGGCCTCAGCCCCAGCATTTT. It codes for CASSPGQVWPQPQHF.

This clonotype has a count of ten or more. The chain recombines TRBV30 with TRBJ2-1, with D possibly being TRBD1 (6 bases). CDR3 length: 13 amino acids. Trimming removed 2 bases from V and 4 bases from J, with 9 bases in between. Germline CDR1 is GTSNPN and CDR2 is SVGIG (reference sequence). CDR3 protein: CAWSWTAYNEQFF. DNA for the CDR3: TGTGCCTGGAGTTGGACAGCATACAATGAGCAGTTCTTC.

Only a few counts were recorded for this clonotype. A read error may produce the germline difference seen at one junction end. CDR3 amino acids: CASSSQGLLAF. For the CDR3, the DNA is TGTGCCAGCAGTTCACAGGGTCTCTTGGCTTTC. The chain joins TRBV12-3 or TRBV12-4 to TRBJ1-2; tentative D call: TRBD1 (6 bases). The CDR3 is 11 residues long.

The chain uses TRBV11-2 and TRBJ1-2; no definite D call. The CDR3 loop spans 15 amino acids. Per germline, CDR1 SGHAT and CDR2 FQNNGV. V shed 1 base and J shed 4 bases, with 13 bases lying between them. Written as DNA, the CDR3 is TGTGCCAGCAGCTTAGTTCCAGTGGATACCTATGGCTACACCTTC. Translated, it gives CASSLVPVDTYGYTF. Together with reference TRBV11-2 and TRBJ1-2, the CDR3 gives the full variable domain: EAGVAQSPRYKIIEKRQSVAFWCNPISGHATLYWYQQILGQGPKLLIQFQNNGVVDDSQLPKDRFSAERLKGVDSTLKIQPAKLEDSAVYLCASSLVPVDTYGYTFGSGTRLTVV.

This rearrangement joins TRBV5-4 to TRBJ1-6; the D gene is possibly TRBD1 (5 bases). The CDR3 has 15 amino acids. Trimming cost V 4 bases and J 5 bases, with 13 bases left between them. CDR1 is SGHNT, CDR2 YYREEE, per germline (reference sequence). CDR3 DNA sequence: TGTGCCAGCAGCAAGCCCGGGACGGATAATTCACCCCTCCACTTT. Its translation: CASSKPGTDNSPLHF.

This clonotype was seen at least ten times. The CDR3 coding sequence is TGTGCCAGCAGCCAGGGCCTATACAATGAGCAGTTCTTC. Its protein product is CASSQGLYNEQFF. The rearrangement uses TRBV11-2 and TRBJ2-1, with D perhaps matching TRBD1 (5 bases). The germline V gene encodes CDR1 SGHAT and CDR2 FQNNGV. The CDR3 length is 13 residues. V lost 5 bases to trimming and J lost 4 bases, with 9 bases between them.

The table lists this clonotype with a few counts. This sequence joins TRBV4-1 and TRBJ2-1; 9 nucleotides line up with TRBD2. Germline assignment: CDR1 MGHRA and CDR2 YSYEKL. The CDR3 extends over 14 amino acids. V lost 3 bases to trimming and J lost 8 bases; unmatched junction nucleotides: 5. The chain's CDR3 is CASSQRTSDHEQFF. For the CDR3, the DNA is TGCGCCAGCAGCCAGCGGACTAGCGATCATGAGCAGTTCTTC.

This clonotype showed up many times. The chain links TRBV3-1 to TRBJ2-3; TRBD2 matches 10 bases. The length of the CDR3 is 15 residues. Germline V lookup: CDR1 LGHDT, CDR2 YNNKEL (reference sequence). V lost 6 bases to trimming and J lost 14 bases; unmatched junction nucleotides: 17. The CDR3 region is CASSGARTSGLKSYF. The CDR3 DNA sequence: TGTGCCAGCAGTGGGGCGCGGACTAGCGGCCTGAAATCGTATTTT.

The chain is built from TRBV27 and TRBJ1-1, with D unresolved. The V end lost 5 bases, the J end lost 5 bases, and 18 bases lay between the germline ends. The germline gives CDR1 MNHEY, CDR2 SMNVEV (reference sequence). The CDR3 runs 15 residues. CDR3 bases: TGTGCCAGCAGTCCTCACGGAGGGCCGGGGACTGAAGCTTTCTTT. Translation: CASSPHGGPGTEAFF.

Turning to this clonotype: Given a much more abundant clone one base away, this may be a read error. The rearrangement uses TRBV2 and TRBJ2-1; maybe TRBD2 (6 bases). Germline-derived CDR1 and CDR2 are SNHLY and FYNNEI. The germline V and J ends were trimmed by 4 bases and 9 bases, with 16 bases remaining between them. The CDR3 length is 14 residues. The DNA for the CDR3 is TGTGCCAGCAGTGCTCCCCTAGCGAGGAGTGAGCAGTTCTTC. It yields the protein CASSAPLARSEQFF.

Worth noting for this clonotype: A much larger clonotype is one base distant, so this may be a read error. V is TRBV3-1 and J is TRBJ2-3; 8 bases are shared with TRBD2. Germline lookup yields CDR1 LGHDT and CDR2 YNNKEL (reference sequence). CDR3 length equals 19 residues. The CDR3: CASSQAFTPNSGVRDMQYF. The CDR3 nucleotides read TGTGCCAGCAGCCAAGCCTTCACCCCCAATAGCGGGGTACGGGATATGCAGTATTTT.

This clonotype came up many times. This rearrangement joins TRBV7-6 to TRBJ2-7; TRBD1 matches at 9 bases. V lost 2 bases, J lost 4 bases, and 9 bases stayed unmatched. Germline CDR1 is SGHVS and CDR2 is FNYEAQ. This CDR3 is built from 16 residues. CDR3 in DNA: TGTGCCAGCAGCTTAAGCCCGGGACAGGGAAGATACGAGCAGTACTTC. This gives the protein CASSLSPGQGRYEQYF.

Notes on this clonotype: A much larger clone sits a single nucleotide away, making a read error possible. The CDR3 loop is CASSSWGREQYF. The CDR3 DNA follows: TGTGCCAGCAGTTCATGGGGTCGCGAGCAGTACTTC. The V call is TRBV28, the J call TRBJ2-7; D gene unclear. The germline gives CDR1 MDHEN, CDR2 SYDVKM. The CDR3 has 12 amino acids. Trimming shortened V by 4 bases and J by 6 bases, and 10 bases separated the two germline ends. Drawing the rest from reference TRBV28 and TRBJ2-7, the complete variable domain is DVKVTQSSRYLVKRTGEKVFLECVQDMDHENMFWYRQDPGLGLRLIYFSYDVKMKEKGDIPEGYSVSREKKERFSLILESASTNQTSMYLCASSSWGREQYFGPGTRLTVT.

This clonotype was observed at least ten times. The gene calls are TRBV9 and TRBJ2-3, with TRBD2 identical over 10 bases. V was pared by 2 bases and J by 4 bases, with 7 bases of the junction left unmatched. The CDR3 consists of 16 residues. Looked up from germline, CDR1 is SGDLS and CDR2 is YYNGEE. CDR3 protein: CASSVTSGIEADTQYF. CDR3 in DNA: TGTGCCAGCAGCGTTACTAGCGGGATTGAGGCAGATACGCAGTATTTT.

In its sample, this clonotype was seen many times. V gene TRBV4-1 combines with J gene TRBJ1-1; 11 nucleotides line up with TRBD1. The germline V gene has CDR1 MGHRA and CDR2 YSYEKL. V dropped 1 base and J dropped 3; count of bases not matched to a gene: 10. The CDR3 is 18 residues long. The CDR3 sequence is CASSQGSGTGGFYTEAFF. DNA of the CDR3: TGCGCCAGCAGCCAAGGTTCCGGGACAGGGGGATTTTACACTGAAGCTTTCTTT.

The rearrangement joins TRBV30 to TRBJ2-1; the match to TRBD2 covers 11 bases. The CDR3 consists of 18 residues. The J segment lost 4 bases and the V segment lost 2 bases, leaving 13 bases of the junction unmatched. CDR1 is GTSNPN and CDR2 is SVGIG in the germline V gene (reference sequence). The CDR3 here is CAWSSQELAGVVYNEQFF. In DNA, the CDR3 is TGTGCCTGGAGTAGTCAGGAACTAGCGGGAGTAGTTTACAATGAGCAGTTCTTC.

V gene TRBV9 combines with J gene TRBJ2-2; D uncertain. V lost 0 bases and J lost 4, with 16 bases in between. The CDR3 has 17 amino acids. Germline V lookup: CDR1 SGDLS, CDR2 YYNGEE. Here the CDR3 DNA reads TGTGCCAGCAGCGTAGGGTCCGGACCTGGTCCCACCGGGGAGCTGTTTTTT. Amino acids: CASSVGSGPGPTGELFF. Looking up the rest from reference TRBV9 and TRBJ2-2 gives the full variable domain: DSGVTQTPKHLITATGQRVTLRCSPRSGDLSVYWYQQSLDQGLQFLIQYYNGEERAKGNILERFSAQQFPDLHSELNLSSLELGDSALYFCASSVGSGPGPTGELFFGEGSRLTVL.

This clonotype was seen repeatedly, ten times or more. The chain links TRBV7-2 to TRBJ2-3; D unresolved. V was clipped by 0 bases and J by 6 bases, with 7 bases between them. The CDR3 is 13 amino acids. CDR1 is SGHTA and CDR2 is FQGNSA in the germline V gene. The CDR3 nucleotides are TGTGCCAGCAGCTTAGCGGTGGGGGATACGCAGTATTTT. It encodes CASSLAVGDTQYF.